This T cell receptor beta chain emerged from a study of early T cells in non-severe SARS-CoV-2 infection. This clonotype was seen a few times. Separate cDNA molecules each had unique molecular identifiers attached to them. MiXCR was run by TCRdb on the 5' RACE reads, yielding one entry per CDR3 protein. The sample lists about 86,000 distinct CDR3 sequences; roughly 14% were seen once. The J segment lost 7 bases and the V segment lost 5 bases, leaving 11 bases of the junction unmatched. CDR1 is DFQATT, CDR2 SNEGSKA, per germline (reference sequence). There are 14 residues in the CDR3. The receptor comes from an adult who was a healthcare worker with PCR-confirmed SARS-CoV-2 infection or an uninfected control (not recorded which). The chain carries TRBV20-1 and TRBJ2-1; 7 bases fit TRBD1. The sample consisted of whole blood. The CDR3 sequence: CSAPTRQGWNEQFF. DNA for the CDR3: TGCAGTGCTCCGACAAGACAGGGCTGGAATGAGCAGTTCTTC.